What follows describes a single TCR beta chain. The data were taken from a study of blood T cell repertoires in COVID-19. This CDR3 region has 13 residues. CDR1 and CDR2 from the germline V gene are SGHRS and YFSETQ. V was trimmed by 4 bases and J by 9 bases, leaving 16 bases between them. Clones were sequenced by immunoSEQ multiplex PCR, and TCRdb holds only the in-frame ones, with some missing. Counted here are some 99,000 clones, around nine tenths occurring once; the ten biggest clones make up more than 3.5%. The Seattle site enrolled patients during active infection and followed them longitudinally.

Sequenced material: peripheral blood. The chain is built from TRBV5-1 and TRBJ1-2, with a tentative D call TRBD1 (5 bases). The sequence came from a human donor with COVID-19, enrolled during active disease. The donor label of this sample is uncertain. DNA for the CDR3: TGCGCCAGCAGCCCTTATGGGGCCGAGAGCTACACCTTC. Translation gives CASSPYGAESYTF.